This T cell receptor (beta chain) is from a study of cytomegalovirus exposure and HLA in healthy donors. The germline V gene has CDR1 SGHVS and CDR2 FQNEAQ. With 5 bases clipped from V and 5 bases from J, the junction kept 13 bases outside the gene matches. The CDR3 is made up of 17 amino acids. Both 60 Vbeta primers and 13 Jbeta primers went into the PCR. Method: immunoSEQ multiplex PCR; TCRdb's copy keeps in-frame clones and lacks some. The sample shows roughly 120,000 clones, around three quarters of them seen only once. Sequenced: PBMCs. This receptor was taken from a man aged 30 to 45 in good health and CMV-seropositive. V usage is TRBV7-8 and J usage is TRBJ2-2; 8 bases are shared with TRBD1. The CDR3, as DNA: TGTGCCAGCAGCCCCACCCCCGGGACAGGAGCGACCGGGGAGCTGTTTTTT. Its protein product is CASSPTPGTGATGELFF. The variable domain in full, with the rest retrieved from reference TRBV7-8 and TRBJ2-2, is GAGVSQSPRYKVAKRGQDVALRCDPISGHVSLFWYQQALGQGPEFLTYFQNEAQLDKSGLPSDRFFAERPEGSVSTLKIQRTQQEDSAVYLCASSPTPGTGATGELFFGEGSRLTVL.